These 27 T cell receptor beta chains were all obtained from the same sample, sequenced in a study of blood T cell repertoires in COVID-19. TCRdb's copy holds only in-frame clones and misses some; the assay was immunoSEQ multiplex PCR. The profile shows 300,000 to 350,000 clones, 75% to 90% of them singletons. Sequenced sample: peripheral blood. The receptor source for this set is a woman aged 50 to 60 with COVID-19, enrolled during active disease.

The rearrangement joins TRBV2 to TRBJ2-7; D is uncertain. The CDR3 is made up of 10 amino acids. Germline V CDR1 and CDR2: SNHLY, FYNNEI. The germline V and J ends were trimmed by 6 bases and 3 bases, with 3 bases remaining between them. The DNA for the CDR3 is TGTGCCAGCAGCAGCTACGAGCAGTACTTC. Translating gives CASSSYEQYF. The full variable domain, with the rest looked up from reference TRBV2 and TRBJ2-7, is EPEVTQTPSHQVTQMGQEVILRCVPISNHLYFYWYRQILGQKVEFLVSFYNNEISEKSEIFDDQFSVERPDGSNFTLKIRSTKLEDSAMYFCASSSYEQYFGPGTRLTVT.

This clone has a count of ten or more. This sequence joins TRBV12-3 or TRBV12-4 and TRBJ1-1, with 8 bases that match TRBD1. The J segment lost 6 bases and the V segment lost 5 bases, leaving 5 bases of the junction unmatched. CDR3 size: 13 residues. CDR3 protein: CASSTGQGAEAFF. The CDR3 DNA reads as TGTGCCAGCAGTACCGGACAGGGAGCTGAAGCTTTCTTT.

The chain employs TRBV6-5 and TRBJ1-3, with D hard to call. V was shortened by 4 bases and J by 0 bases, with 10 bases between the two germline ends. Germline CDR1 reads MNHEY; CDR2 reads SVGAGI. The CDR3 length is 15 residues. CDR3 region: CASSSQSFSGNTIYF. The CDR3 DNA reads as TGTGCCAGCAGTTCGCAGTCCTTCTCTGGAAACACCATATATTTT.

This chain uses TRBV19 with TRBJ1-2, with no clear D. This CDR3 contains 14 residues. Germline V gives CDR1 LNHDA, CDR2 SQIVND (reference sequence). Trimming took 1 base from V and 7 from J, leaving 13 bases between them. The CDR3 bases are TGTGCCAGTAGTATAGGGAGGGTTACCGGTGGCTACACCTTC. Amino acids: CASSIGRVTGGYTF.

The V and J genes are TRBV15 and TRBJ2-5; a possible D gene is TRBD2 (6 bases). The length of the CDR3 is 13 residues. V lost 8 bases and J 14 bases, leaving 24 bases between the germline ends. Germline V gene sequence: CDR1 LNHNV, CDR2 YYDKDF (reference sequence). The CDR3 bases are TGTGCCACCGGAGTACCTAGGACTACGAGGTTTTACTTC. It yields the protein CATGVPRTTRFYF.

Here the CDR3 reads CASREEFAGELFF. As DNA, the CDR3 is TGCGCCAGCAGAGAAGAGTTCGCCGGGGAGCTGTTTTTT. The chain joins TRBV5-1 to TRBJ2-2; the D is unclear. Germline V gene sequence: CDR1 SGHRS, CDR2 YFSETQ. The CDR3 has 13 residues. Trimming took 5 bases from V and 6 from J, leaving 11 bases between them.

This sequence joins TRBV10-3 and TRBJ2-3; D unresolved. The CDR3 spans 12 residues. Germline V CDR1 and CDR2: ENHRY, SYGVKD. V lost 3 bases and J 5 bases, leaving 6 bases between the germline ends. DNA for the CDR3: TGTGCCATCAGTGAACTCGGAGATACGCAGTATTTT. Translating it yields CAISELGDTQYF.

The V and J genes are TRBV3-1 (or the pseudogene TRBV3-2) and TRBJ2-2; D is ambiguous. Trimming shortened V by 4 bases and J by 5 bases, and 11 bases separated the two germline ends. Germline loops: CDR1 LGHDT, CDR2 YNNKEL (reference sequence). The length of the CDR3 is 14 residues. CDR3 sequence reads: CASSLLTPTGELFF. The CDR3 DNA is TGTGCCAGCAGCCTACTAACGCCGACCGGGGAGCTGTTTTTT.

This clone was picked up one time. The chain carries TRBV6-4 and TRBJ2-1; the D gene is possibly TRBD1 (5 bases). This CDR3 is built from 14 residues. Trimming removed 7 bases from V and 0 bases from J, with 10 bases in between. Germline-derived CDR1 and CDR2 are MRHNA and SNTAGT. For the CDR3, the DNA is TGTGCCAGCAAAGTGGACACCTCCTACAATGAGCAGTTCTTC. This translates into CASKVDTSYNEQFF.

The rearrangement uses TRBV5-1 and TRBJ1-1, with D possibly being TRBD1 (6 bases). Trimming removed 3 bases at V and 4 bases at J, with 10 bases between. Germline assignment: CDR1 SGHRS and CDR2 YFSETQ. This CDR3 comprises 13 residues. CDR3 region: CASSSQGSTEAFF. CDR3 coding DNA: TGCGCCAGCAGCTCACAGGGAAGCACTGAAGCTTTCTTT.

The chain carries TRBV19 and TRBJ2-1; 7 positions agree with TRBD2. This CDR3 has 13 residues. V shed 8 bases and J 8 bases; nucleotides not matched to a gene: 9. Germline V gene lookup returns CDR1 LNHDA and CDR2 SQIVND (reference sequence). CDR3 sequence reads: CASGDYRYDEQFF. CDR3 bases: TGTGCCAGTGGGGACTACAGATATGATGAGCAGTTCTTC.

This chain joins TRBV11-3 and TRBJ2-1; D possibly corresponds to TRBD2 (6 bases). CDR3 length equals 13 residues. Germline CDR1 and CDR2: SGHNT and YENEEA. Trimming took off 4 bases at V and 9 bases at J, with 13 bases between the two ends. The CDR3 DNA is TGTGCCAGCAGCTCGGGGGTGGGAGTTGAGCAGTTCTTC. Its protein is CASSSGVGVEQFF.

CDR3 amino acids: CASSPGTANSYEQYF. The CDR3 bases are TGCGCCAGCAGCCCCGGGACAGCCAACTCCTACGAGCAGTACTTC. The chain employs TRBV5-1 and TRBJ2-7, with 7 bases matching TRBD1. Per the germline V gene, CDR1 is SGHRS and CDR2 is YFSETQ. V lost 4 bases to trimming and J lost 0 bases; unmatched junction nucleotides: 7. The CDR3 totals 15 residues.

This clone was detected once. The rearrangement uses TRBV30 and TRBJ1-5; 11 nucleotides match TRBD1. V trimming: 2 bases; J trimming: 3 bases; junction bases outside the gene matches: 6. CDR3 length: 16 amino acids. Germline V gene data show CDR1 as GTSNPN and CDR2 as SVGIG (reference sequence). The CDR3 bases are TGTGCCTGGAGTACTGGGACAGGGGGAACCAATCAGCCCCAGCATTTT. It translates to CAWSTGTGGTNQPQHF. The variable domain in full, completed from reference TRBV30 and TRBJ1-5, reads SQTIHQWPATLVQPVGSPLSLECTVEGTSNPNLYWYRQAAGRGLQLLFYSVGIGQISSEVPQNLSASRPQDRQFILSSKKLLLSDSGFYLCAWSTGTGGTNQPQHFGDGTRLSIL.

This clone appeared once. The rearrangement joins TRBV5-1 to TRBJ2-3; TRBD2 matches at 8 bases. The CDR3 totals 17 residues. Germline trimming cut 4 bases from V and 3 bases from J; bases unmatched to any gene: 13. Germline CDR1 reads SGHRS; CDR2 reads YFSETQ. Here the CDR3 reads CASSEGVREGLTDTQYF. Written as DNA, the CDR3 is TGCGCCAGCAGCGAGGGGGTCCGGGAGGGCCTGACAGATACGCAGTATTTT.

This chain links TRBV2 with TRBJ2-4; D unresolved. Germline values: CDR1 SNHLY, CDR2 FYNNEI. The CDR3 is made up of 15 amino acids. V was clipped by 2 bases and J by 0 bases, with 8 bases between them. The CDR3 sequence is CASSESELAKNIQYF. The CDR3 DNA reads TGTGCCAGCAGTGAATCCGAACTAGCCAAAAACATTCAGTACTTC. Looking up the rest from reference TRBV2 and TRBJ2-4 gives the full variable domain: EPEVTQTPSHQVTQMGQEVILRCVPISNHLYFYWYRQILGQKVEFLVSFYNNEISEKSEIFDDQFSVERPDGSNFTLKIRSTKLEDSAMYFCASSESELAKNIQYFGAGTRLSVL.

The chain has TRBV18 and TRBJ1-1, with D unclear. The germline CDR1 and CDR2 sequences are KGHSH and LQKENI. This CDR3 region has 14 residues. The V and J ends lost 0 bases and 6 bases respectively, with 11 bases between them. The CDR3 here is CASSPPRSAAEAFF. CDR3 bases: TGTGCCAGCTCACCACCCCGCTCCGCGGCTGAAGCTTTCTTT.

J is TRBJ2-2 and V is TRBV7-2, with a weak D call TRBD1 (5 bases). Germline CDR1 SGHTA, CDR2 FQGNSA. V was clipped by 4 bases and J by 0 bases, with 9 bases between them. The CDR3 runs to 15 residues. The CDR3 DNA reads TGTGCCAGCAGCTCTGGGGCTTCGAACACCGGGGAGCTGTTTTTT. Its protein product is CASSSGASNTGELFF.

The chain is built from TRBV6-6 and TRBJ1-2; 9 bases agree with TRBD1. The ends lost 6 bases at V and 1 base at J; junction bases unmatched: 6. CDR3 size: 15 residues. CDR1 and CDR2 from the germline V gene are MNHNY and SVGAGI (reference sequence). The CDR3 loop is CASSFSDRGNYGYTF. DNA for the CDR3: TGTGCCAGCAGCTTTTCGGACAGGGGTAACTATGGCTACACCTTC.

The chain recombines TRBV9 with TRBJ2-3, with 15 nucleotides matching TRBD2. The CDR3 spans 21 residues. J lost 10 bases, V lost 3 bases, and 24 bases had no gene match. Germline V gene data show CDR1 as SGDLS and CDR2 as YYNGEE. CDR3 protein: CASSGAPRGLAGGTRVGSQYF. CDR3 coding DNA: TGTGCCAGCAGCGGAGCCCCCAGGGGACTAGCGGGAGGCACGCGGGTTGGGTCGCAGTATTTT.

CDR3 nucleotide sequence: TGTGCCATCGGGGGGACTAGCGGGAGCTCCTACAATGAGCAGTTCTTC. This codes for CAIGGTSGSSYNEQFF. The rearrangement joins TRBV10-3 to TRBJ2-1, with 14 bases identical to TRBD2. This CDR3 contains 16 residues. Germline lookup yields CDR1 ENHRY and CDR2 SYGVKD. The ends lost 8 bases at V and 0 bases at J; junction bases unmatched: 3.

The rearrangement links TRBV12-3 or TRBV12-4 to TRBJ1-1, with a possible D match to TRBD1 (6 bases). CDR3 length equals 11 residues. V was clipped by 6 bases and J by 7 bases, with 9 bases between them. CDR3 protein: CASSVQGEAFF. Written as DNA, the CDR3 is TGTGCCAGCAGCGTACAGGGTGAAGCTTTCTTT.

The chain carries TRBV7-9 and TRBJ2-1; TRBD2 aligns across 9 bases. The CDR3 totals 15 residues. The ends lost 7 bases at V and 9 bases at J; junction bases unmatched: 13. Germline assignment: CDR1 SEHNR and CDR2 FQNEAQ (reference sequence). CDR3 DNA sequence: TGTGCCAGCACCTTTGGCGGGAGGGCTTCGGTTGAGCAGTTCTTC. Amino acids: CASTFGGRASVEQFF.

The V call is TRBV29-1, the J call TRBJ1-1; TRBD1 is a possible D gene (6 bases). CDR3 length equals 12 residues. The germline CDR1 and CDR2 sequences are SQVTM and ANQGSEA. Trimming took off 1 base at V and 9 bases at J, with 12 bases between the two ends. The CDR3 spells CSVEVLQGQAFF. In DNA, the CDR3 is TGCAGCGTTGAAGTATTACAGGGCCAAGCTTTCTTT.

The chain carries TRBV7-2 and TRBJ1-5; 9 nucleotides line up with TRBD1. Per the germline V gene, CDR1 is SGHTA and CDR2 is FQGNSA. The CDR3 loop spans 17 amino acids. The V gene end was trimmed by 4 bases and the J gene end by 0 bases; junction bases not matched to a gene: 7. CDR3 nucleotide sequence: TGTGCCAGCAGCTCCCTCTCACAGGGGGCTAGCAATCAGCCCCAGCATTTT. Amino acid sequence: CASSSLSQGASNQPQHF. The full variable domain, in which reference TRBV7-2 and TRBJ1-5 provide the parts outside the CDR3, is GAGVSQSPSNKVTEKGKDVELRCDPISGHTALYWYRQSLGQGLEFLIYFQGNSAPDKSGLPSDRFSAERTGGSVSTLTIQRTQQEDSAVYLCASSSLSQGASNQPQHFGDGTRLSIL.

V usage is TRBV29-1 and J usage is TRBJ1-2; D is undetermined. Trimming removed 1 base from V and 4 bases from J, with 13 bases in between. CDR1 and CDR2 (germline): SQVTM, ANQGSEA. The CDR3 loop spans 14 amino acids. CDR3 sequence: CSVEGTGAGYGYTF. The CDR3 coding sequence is TGCAGCGTTGAAGGTACGGGCGCGGGCTATGGCTACACCTTC. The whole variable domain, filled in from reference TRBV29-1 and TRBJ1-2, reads SAVISQKPSRDICQRGTSLTIQCQVDSQVTMMFWYRQQPGQSLTLIATANQGSEATYESGFVIDKFPISRPNLTFSTLTVSNMSPEDSSIYLCSVEGTGAGYGYTFGSGTRLTVV.

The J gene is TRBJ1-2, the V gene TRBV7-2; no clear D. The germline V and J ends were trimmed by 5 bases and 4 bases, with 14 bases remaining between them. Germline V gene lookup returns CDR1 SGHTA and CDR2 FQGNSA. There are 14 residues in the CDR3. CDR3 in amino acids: CASSPRLDIYGYTF. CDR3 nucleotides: TGTGCCAGCAGCCCTCGCCTAGATATCTATGGCTACACCTTC.